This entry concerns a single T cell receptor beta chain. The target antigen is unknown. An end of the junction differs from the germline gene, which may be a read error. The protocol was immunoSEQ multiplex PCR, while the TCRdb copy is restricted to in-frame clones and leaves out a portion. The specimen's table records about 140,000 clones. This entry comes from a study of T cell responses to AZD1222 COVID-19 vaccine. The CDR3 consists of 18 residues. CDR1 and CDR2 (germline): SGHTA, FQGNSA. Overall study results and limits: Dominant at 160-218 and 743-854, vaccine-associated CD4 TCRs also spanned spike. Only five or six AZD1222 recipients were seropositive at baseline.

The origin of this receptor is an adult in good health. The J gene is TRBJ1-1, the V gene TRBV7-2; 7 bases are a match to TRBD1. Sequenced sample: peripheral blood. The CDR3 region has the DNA TGTGCCAGCAGATTAGACCTACTTGCCGGGACAGCCAACACTGAAGCTTTCTTT. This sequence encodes CASRLDLLAGTANTEAFF. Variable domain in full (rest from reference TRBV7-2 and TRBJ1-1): GAGVSQSPSNKVTEKGKDVELRCDPISGHTALYWYRQSLGQGLEFLIYFQGNSAPDKSGLPSDRFSAERTGGSVSTLTIQRTQQEDSAVYLCASRLDLLAGTANTEAFFGQGTRLTVV.